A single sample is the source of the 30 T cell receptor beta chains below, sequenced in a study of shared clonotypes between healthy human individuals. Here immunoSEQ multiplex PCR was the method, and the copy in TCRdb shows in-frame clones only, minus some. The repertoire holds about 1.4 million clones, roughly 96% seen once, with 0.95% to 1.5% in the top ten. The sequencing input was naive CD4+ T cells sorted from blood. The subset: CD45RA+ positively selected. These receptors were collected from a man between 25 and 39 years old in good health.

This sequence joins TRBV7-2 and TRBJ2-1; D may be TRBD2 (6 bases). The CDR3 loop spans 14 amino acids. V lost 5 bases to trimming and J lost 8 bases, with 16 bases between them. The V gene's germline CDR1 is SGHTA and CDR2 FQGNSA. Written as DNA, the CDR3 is TGTGCCAGCAGCGATAGCGGAGGACGGGATGAGCAGTTCTTC. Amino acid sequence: CASSDSGGRDEQFF.

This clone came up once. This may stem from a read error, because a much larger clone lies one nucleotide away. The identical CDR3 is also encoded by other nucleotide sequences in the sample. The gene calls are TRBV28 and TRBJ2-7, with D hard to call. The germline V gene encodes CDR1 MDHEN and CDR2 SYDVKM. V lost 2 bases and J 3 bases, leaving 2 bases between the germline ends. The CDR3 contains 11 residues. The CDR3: CASSLIYEQYF. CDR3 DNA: TGTGCCAGCAGTTTAATCTACGAGCAGTACTTC. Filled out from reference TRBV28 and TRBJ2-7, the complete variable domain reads DVKVTQSSRYLVKRTGEKVFLECVQDMDHENMFWYRQDPGLGLRLIYFSYDVKMKEKGDIPEGYSVSREKKERFSLILESASTNQTSMYLCASSLIYEQYFGPGTRLTVT.

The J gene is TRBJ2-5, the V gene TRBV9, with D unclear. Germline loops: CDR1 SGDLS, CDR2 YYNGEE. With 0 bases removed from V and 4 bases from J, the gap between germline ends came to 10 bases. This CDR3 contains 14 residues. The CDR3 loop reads CASSVDLVLETQYF. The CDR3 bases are TGTGCCAGCAGCGTAGACCTAGTACTAGAGACCCAGTACTTC.

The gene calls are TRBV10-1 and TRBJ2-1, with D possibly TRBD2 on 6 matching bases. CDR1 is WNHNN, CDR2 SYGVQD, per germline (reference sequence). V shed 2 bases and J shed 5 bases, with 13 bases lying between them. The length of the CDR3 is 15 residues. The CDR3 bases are TGCGCCAGCAGTGAGCCGGGAGTAGGGGACAATGAGCAGTTCTTC. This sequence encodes CASSEPGVGDNEQFF.

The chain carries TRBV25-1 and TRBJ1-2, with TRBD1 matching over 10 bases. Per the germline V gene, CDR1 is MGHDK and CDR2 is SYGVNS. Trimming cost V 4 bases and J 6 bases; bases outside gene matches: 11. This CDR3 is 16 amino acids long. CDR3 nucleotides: TGTGCCAGCAGTGGATCAATTGGACAGGGGGGAAATGGCTACACCTTC. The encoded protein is CASSGSIGQGGNGYTF.

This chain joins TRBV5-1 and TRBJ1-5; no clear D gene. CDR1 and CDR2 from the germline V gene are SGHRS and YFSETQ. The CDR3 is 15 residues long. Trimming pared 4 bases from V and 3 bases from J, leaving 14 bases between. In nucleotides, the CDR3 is TGCGCCAGCAGCCCCGGAGGGCTTAACAATCAGCCCCAGCATTTT. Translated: CASSPGGLNNQPQHF.

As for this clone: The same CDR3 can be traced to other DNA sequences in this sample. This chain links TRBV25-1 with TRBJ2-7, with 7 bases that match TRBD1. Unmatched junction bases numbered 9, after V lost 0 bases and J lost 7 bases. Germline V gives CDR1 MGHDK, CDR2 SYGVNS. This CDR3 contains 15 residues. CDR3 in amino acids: CASSEYTGERYEQYF. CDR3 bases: TGTGCCAGCAGTGAATATACAGGGGAGCGATATGAGCAGTACTTC.

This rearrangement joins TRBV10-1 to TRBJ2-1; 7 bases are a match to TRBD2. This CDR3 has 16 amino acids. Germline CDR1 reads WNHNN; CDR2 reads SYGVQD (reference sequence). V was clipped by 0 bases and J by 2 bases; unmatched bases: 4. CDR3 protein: CASSESGGSTYNEQFF. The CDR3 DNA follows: TGCGCCAGCAGTGAGTCCGGCGGGAGTACCTACAATGAGCAGTTCTTC.

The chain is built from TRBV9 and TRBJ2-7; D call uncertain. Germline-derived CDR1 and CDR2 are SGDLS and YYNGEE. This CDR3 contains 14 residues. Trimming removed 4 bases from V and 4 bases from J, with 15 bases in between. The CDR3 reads CASSPQGIGYEQYF. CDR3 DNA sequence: TGTGCCAGCAGCCCCCAAGGGATCGGGTACGAGCAGTACTTC.

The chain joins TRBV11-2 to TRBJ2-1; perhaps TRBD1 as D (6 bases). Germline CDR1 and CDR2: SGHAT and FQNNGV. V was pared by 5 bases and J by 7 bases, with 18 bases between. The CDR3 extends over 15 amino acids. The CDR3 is CASSPLQGLGNEQFF. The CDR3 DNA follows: TGTGCCAGCAGCCCATTACAGGGATTGGGAAATGAGCAGTTCTTC. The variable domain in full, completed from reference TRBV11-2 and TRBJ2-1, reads EAGVAQSPRYKIIEKRQSVAFWCNPISGHATLYWYQQILGQGPKLLIQFQNNGVVDDSQLPKDRFSAERLKGVDSTLKIQPAKLEDSAVYLCASSPLQGLGNEQFFGPGTRLTVL.

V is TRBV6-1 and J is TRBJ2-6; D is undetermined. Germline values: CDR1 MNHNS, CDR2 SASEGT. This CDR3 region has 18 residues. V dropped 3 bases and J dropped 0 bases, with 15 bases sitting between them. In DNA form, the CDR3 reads TGTGCCAGCAGTGATTTTAGTGGACGGTCCTCTGGGGCCAACGTCCTGACTTTC. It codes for CASSDFSGRSSGANVLTF.

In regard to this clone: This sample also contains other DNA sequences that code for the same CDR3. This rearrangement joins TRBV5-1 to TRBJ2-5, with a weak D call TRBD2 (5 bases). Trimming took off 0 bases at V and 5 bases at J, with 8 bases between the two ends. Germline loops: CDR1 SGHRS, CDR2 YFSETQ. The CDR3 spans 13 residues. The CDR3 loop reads CASSLGSGETQYF. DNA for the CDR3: TGCGCCAGCAGCTTGGGGAGCGGCGAGACCCAGTACTTC.

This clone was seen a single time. CDR3 sequence reads: CASSGNTEAFF. The CDR3 DNA reads as TGTGCCAGCAGTGGGAACACTGAAGCTTTCTTT. The J gene is TRBJ1-1, the V gene TRBV28, with D unresolved. CDR3 size: 11 residues. The ends were cut back, 5 bases at V and 1 base at J, with 2 bases in the middle. The germline V gene has CDR1 MDHEN and CDR2 SYDVKM.

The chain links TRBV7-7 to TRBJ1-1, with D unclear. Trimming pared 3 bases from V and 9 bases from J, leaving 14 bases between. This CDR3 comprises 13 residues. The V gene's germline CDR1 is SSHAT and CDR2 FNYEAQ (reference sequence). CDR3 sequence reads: CASSLSDATQAFF. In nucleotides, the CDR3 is TGTGCCAGCAGCTTGTCGGACGCAACCCAAGCTTTCTTT. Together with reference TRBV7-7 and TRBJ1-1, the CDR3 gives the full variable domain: GAGVSQSPRYKVTKRGQDVTLRCDPISSHATLYWYQQALGQGPEFLTYFNYEAQPDKSGLPSDRFSAERPEGSISTLTIQRTEQRDSAMYRCASSLSDATQAFFGQGTRLTVV.

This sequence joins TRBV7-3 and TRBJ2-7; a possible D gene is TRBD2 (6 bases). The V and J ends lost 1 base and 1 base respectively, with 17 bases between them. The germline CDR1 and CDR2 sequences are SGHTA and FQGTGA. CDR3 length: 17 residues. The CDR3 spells CASSLRQVGTESYEQYF. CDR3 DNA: TGTGCCAGCAGCTTAAGGCAAGTGGGGACTGAGTCCTACGAGCAGTACTTC. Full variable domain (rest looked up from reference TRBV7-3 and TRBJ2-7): GAGVSQTPSNKVTEKGKYVELRCDPISGHTALYWYRQSLGQGPEFLIYFQGTGAADDSGLPNDRFFAVRPEGSVSTLKIQRTERGDSAVYLCASSLRQVGTESYEQYFGPGTRLTVT.

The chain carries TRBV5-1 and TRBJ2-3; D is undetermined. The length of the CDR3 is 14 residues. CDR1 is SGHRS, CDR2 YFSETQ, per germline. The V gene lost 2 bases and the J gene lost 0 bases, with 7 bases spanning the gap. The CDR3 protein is CASSLSPSTDTQYF. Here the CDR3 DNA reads TGCGCCAGCAGCTTAAGTCCTAGCACAGATACGCAGTATTTT.

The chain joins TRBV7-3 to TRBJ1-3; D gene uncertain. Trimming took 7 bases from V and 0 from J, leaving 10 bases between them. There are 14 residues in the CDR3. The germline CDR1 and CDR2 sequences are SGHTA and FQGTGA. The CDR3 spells CASTTKGSGNTIYF. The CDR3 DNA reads TGTGCCAGCACTACCAAGGGCTCTGGAAACACCATATATTTT.

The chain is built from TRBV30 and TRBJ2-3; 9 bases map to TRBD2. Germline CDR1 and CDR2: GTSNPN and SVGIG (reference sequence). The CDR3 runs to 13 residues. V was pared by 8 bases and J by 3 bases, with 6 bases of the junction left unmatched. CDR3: CARREGGTDTQYF. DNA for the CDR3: TGTGCCCGGCGGGAGGGAGGGACAGATACGCAGTATTTT.

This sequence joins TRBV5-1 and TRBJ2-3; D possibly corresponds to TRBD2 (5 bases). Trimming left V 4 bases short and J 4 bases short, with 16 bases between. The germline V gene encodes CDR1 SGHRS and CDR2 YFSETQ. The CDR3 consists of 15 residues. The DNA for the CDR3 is TGCGCCAGCAGCCGAGGGCCCTACATCTCAGATACGCAGTATTTT. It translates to CASSRGPYISDTQYF.

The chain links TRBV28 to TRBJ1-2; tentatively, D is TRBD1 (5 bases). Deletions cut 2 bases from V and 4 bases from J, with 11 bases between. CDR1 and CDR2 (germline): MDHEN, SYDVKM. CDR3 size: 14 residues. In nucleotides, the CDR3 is TGTGCCAGCAGTTTAGGCAGGGCCCTCTATGGCTACACCTTC. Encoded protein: CASSLGRALYGYTF.

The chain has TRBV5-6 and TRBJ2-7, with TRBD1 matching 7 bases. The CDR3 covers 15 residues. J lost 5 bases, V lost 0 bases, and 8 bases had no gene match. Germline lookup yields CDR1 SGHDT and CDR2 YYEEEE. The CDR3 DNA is TGTGCCAGCAGCTTGGAAGGGGGCGCCGGACACGAGCAGTACTTC. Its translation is CASSLEGGAGHEQYF.

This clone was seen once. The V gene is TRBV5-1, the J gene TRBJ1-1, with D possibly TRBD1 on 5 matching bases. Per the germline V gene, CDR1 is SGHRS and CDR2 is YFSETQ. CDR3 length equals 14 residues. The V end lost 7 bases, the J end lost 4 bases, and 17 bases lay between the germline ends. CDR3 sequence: CASGIYWGGTEAFF. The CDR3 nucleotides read TGCGCCAGCGGCATCTACTGGGGGGGCACTGAAGCTTTCTTT.

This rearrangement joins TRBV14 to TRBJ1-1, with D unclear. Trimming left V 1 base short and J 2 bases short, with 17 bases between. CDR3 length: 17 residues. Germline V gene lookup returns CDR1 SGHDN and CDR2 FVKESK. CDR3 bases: TGTGCCAGCAGCCAAGGGCTAGTTCAACGGGGTAACACTGAAGCTTTCTTT. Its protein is CASSQGLVQRGNTEAFF.

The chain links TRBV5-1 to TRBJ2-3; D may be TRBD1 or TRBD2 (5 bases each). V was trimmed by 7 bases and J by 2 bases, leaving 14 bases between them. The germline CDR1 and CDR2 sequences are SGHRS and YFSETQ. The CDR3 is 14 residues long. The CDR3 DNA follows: TGCGCCAGCGGAGAGGGACGCAACACAGATACGCAGTATTTT. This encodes CASGEGRNTDTQYF.

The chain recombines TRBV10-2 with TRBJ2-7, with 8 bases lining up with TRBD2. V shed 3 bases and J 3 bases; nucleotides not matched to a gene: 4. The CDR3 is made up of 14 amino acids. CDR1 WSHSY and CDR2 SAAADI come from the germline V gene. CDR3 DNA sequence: TGCGCCAGCAGTGAAAGGACTAGCAACTACGAGCAGTACTTC. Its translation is CASSERTSNYEQYF.

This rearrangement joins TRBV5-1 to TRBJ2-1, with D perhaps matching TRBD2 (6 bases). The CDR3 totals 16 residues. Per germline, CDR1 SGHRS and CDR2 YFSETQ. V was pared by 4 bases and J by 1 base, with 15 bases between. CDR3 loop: CASSPAGSASYNEQFF. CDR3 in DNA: TGCGCCAGCAGCCCCGCGGGGTCTGCGTCCTACAATGAGCAGTTCTTC.

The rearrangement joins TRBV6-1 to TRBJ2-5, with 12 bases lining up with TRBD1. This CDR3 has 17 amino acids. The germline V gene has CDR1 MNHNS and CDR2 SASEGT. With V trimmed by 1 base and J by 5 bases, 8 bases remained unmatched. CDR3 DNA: TGTGCCAGCAGTGAAGGTACCGGGACAGGGGGCTATGAGACCCAGTACTTC. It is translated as CASSEGTGTGGYETQYF.

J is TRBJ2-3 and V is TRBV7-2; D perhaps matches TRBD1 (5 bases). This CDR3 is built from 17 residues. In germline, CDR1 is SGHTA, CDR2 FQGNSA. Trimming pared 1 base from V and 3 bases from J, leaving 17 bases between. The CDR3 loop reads CASSLGGGPGLTDTQYF. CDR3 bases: TGTGCCAGCAGCTTAGGCGGCGGTCCAGGGCTTACAGATACGCAGTATTTT.

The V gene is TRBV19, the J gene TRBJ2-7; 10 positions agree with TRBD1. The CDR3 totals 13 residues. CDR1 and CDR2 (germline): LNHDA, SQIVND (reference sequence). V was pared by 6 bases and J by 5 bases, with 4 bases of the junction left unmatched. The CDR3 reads CASRGTGDNEQYF. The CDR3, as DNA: TGTGCCAGTAGGGGGACAGGGGATAACGAGCAGTACTTC. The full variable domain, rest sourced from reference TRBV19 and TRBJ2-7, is DGGITQSPKYLFRKEGQNVTLSCEQNLNHDAMYWYRQDPGQGLRLIYYSQIVNDFQKGDIAEGYSVSREKKESFPLTVTSAQKNPTAFYLCASRGTGDNEQYFGPGTRLTVT.

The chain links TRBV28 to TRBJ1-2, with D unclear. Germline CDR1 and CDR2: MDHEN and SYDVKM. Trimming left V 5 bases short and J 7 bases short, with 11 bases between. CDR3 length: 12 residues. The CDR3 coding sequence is TGTGCCAGCAGTCCTTGGCGGGGTGGCTACACCTTC. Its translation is CASSPWRGGYTF.